The clone carrying this TCR beta chain was seen a handful of times. The antigen is not known. J gave up 0 bases and V 4 bases, and 8 bases lay outside the gene matches. This CDR3 comprises 16 residues. Germline CDR1 is DFQATT and CDR2 is SNEGSKA (reference sequence). This sample is drawn from a study of blood T cells in healthy people across ages. Primed by a sample-barcoded 5' primer and a J-beta primer mix, a second PCR proceeded for roughly 6 to 12 cycles. TCRdb recomputed calls from the 5' RACE reads with MiXCR, one row per CDR3 protein. The data hold 750,000 to 950,000 distinct CDR3 sequences, with about 28% observed a single time. Regarding the study as a whole: It was the long-lived donors that had more naive CD4+ cells and higher diversity than aged donors. Significant beta diversity loss was already apparent by age approximately 37, declining roughly linearly.

These data were likewise used in another study, on T cells of mothers and their children. That source notes: A few healthy Caucasian mothers served as donors, and their six children did as well.

This sequence joins TRBV20-1 and TRBJ1-4, with 7 bases matching TRBD1. Sequencing was done on a sample of blood. The sequence was collected from a woman between 35 and 50 years old in good health. Here the CDR3 reads CSATRQGDPTNEKLFF. The DNA of the CDR3 is TGCAGTGCTACCCGCCAGGGGGACCCAACTAATGAAAAACTGTTTTTT.